The TCR beta chain described here comes from a study of blood T cell repertoires in COVID-19. Study details: Acute and convalescent COVID-19 samples came from the United States, Italy and Spain.

Here immunoSEQ multiplex PCR was the method, and the copy in TCRdb shows in-frame clones only, minus some. Here the sample spans approximately 250,000 clones, approximately 86% being singletons. The germline V gene has CDR1 LNHDA and CDR2 SQIVND (reference sequence). Germline trimming cut 4 bases from V and 13 bases from J; bases unmatched to any gene: 10. The CDR3 loop spans 13 amino acids. This clone was recorded a few times. This rearrangement joins TRBV19 to TRBJ1-2, with 9 bases identical to TRBD1. The specimen sequenced was peripheral blood. This clonotype was obtained from a young man with active or convalescent COVID-19. Here the CDR3 DNA reads TGTGCCAGTAGTAGAACGGGACAGGGCGATTTCACCTTC. It encodes CASSRTGQGDFTF.